Included here is one T cell receptor beta chain sequence, with context. This entry belongs to a study of blood T cell repertoires in COVID-19. Study-wide context: Acute and convalescent COVID-19 samples came from the United States, Italy and Spain.

This CDR3 has 14 residues. V dropped 1 base and J dropped 5 bases, with 12 bases sitting between them. The germline V gene has CDR1 LGHNA and CDR2 YNFKEQ. Methods used by the authors: Reference gene primer amplification yielded estimated nucleated cell counts. Generated by immunoSEQ multiplex PCR, the TCRdb table keeps only in-frame clones and is missing some. The V and J calls and clone size are taken from that table; D and trimming were inferred from the DNA. This table has 200,000 to 300,000 clones, roughly 85% appearing once. The sequenced material came from peripheral blood. V and J are TRBV4-2 and TRBJ2-7, with D possibly TRBD2 on 5 matching bases. The clonotype was recovered from a man between 50 and 59 years old with COVID-19, enrolled during active disease. CDR3 sequence reads: CASSQVTRVHEQYF. The DNA for the CDR3 is TGTGCCAGCAGCCAAGTTACTAGAGTCCACGAGCAGTACTTC.